Following are 19 T cell receptor beta chains from one sample sequenced in a study of T cell responses to AZD1222 COVID-19 vaccine. TCRdb's table, derived via immunoSEQ multiplex PCR, lists solely in-frame clones and lacks some. The sample lists 90,000 to 110,000 clones, 90% to 95% occurring once. The sample was peripheral blood, taken on day 0 of AZD1222 vaccination. These receptor sequences come from an adult in good health.

The chain employs TRBV15 and TRBJ1-6, with 8 bases aligning to TRBD1. With 1 base clipped from V and 9 bases from J, the junction kept 2 bases outside the gene matches. Germline V gene lookup returns CDR1 LNHNV and CDR2 YYDKDF (reference sequence). The CDR3 contains 14 residues. The CDR3 region is CATSRADRASPLHF. DNA of the CDR3: TGTGCCACCAGCAGAGCGGACAGGGCTTCACCCCTCCACTTT.

The rearrangement joins TRBV7-6 to TRBJ1-5; D gene unclear. Trimming left V 1 base short and J 0 bases short, with 13 bases between. Germline assignment: CDR1 SGHVS and CDR2 FNYEAQ. This CDR3 region has 17 residues. The CDR3: CASSLDIGQISNQPQHF. The CDR3 DNA reads TGTGCCAGCAGCTTAGATATCGGCCAGATTAGCAATCAGCCCCAGCATTTT.

This clone was recorded once. The gene calls are TRBV30 and TRBJ1-1, with D hard to call. V lost 2 bases, J lost 3 bases, and 10 bases lay in between. This CDR3 comprises 13 residues. Germline V lookup: CDR1 GTSNPN, CDR2 SVGIG (reference sequence). The CDR3 DNA reads TGTGCCTGGAGTTCGGGAGGTTACACTGAAGCTTTCTTT. It codes for CAWSSGGYTEAFF.

The chain links TRBV9 to TRBJ2-2, with D perhaps matching TRBD2 (5 bases). Germline loops: CDR1 SGDLS, CDR2 YYNGEE. The CDR3 contains 14 residues. Trimming shortened V by 0 bases and J by 4 bases, and 7 bases separated the two germline ends. CDR3 bases: TGTGCCAGCAGCGTAGCGGGGTTCACCGGGGAGCTGTTTTTT. This encodes CASSVAGFTGELFF. The whole variable domain, filled in from reference TRBV9 and TRBJ2-2, reads DSGVTQTPKHLITATGQRVTLRCSPRSGDLSVYWYQQSLDQGLQFLIQYYNGEERAKGNILERFSAQQFPDLHSELNLSSLELGDSALYFCASSVAGFTGELFFGEGSRLTVL.

The chain employs TRBV5-1 and TRBJ1-2; TRBD1 matches at 7 bases. The CDR3 consists of 16 residues. CDR1 is SGHRS, CDR2 YFSETQ, per germline. J gave up 1 base and V 2 bases, and 8 bases lay outside the gene matches. The CDR3 spells CASSLATGDYNYGYTF. In DNA form, the CDR3 reads TGCGCCAGCAGCTTAGCTACAGGGGACTATAACTATGGCTACACCTTC.

The chain uses TRBV27 and TRBJ1-5, with TRBD1 matching 8 bases. This CDR3 has 15 amino acids. Germline V gene sequence: CDR1 MNHEY, CDR2 SMNVEV (reference sequence). With V trimmed by 7 bases and J by 4 bases, 9 bases remained unmatched. The CDR3 coding sequence is TGTGCCAGCAAACTGGACAGGGCGCAAAATCAGCCCCAGCATTTT. It translates to CASKLDRAQNQPQHF.

This chain uses TRBV11-3 with TRBJ1-3; no firm D call. V lost 4 bases to trimming and J lost 2 bases, with 0 bases between them. Germline CDR1 SGHNT, CDR2 YENEEA. The CDR3 loop spans 11 amino acids. CDR3 residues: CASSSGNTIYF. CDR3 nucleotides: TGTGCCAGCAGCTCTGGAAACACCATATATTTT.

The chain employs TRBV7-2 and TRBJ2-3; weak D call: TRBD2 (5 bases). V lost 5 bases, J lost 0 bases, and 15 bases lay in between. This CDR3 spans 16 amino acids. Germline CDR1 SGHTA, CDR2 FQGNSA. CDR3 sequence reads: CASSVRAAGSTDTQYF. The CDR3 DNA follows: TGTGCCAGCAGCGTGAGGGCGGCAGGAAGCACAGATACGCAGTATTTT.

The rearrangement links TRBV19 to TRBJ1-1; D ambiguous. The germline V gene encodes CDR1 LNHDA and CDR2 SQIVND (reference sequence). CDR3 length: 13 amino acids. V lost 7 bases to trimming and J lost 2 bases, with 11 bases between them. CDR3 region: CASIGSVNTEAFF. The CDR3 DNA reads as TGTGCCAGTATAGGGTCGGTCAACACTGAAGCTTTCTTT.

The chain employs TRBV4-2 and TRBJ1-4, with TRBD1 matching over 7 bases. CDR1 is LGHNA, CDR2 YNFKEQ, per germline. The CDR3 sequence is 15 residues long. The V segment lost 0 bases and the J segment 2 bases; nucleotides outside the gene matches: 0. The CDR3 here is CASSQETGTNEKLFF. The CDR3 DNA sequence: TGTGCCAGCAGCCAAGAGACAGGGACTAATGAAAAACTGTTTTTT.

The rearrangement joins TRBV13 to TRBJ2-7; 10 bases match TRBD2. Per germline, CDR1 PRHDT and CDR2 FYEKMQ (reference sequence). The CDR3 is 17 residues long. Trimming removed 5 bases from V and 7 bases from J; junction bases left unmatched: 17. Here the CDR3 reads CASSPGRGASGSGEQYF. The DNA for the CDR3 is TGTGCCAGCAGCCCGGGAAGGGGGGCTAGCGGGAGTGGTGAGCAGTACTTC. The whole variable domain, remainder taken from reference TRBV13 and TRBJ2-7, is AAGVIQSPRHLIKEKRETATLKCYPIPRHDTVYWYQQGPGQDPQFLISFYEKMQSDKGSIPDRFSAQQFSDYHSELNMSSLELGDSALYFCASSPGRGASGSGEQYFGPGTRLTVT.

This rearrangement joins TRBV6-2 or TRBV6-3 to TRBJ1-1, with a possible D match to TRBD1 (6 bases). The germline V gene encodes CDR1 MNHEY and CDR2 SVGEGT. Deletions cut 6 bases from V and 1 base from J, with 15 bases between. This CDR3 has 15 residues. CDR3 in amino acids: CASSPFQGQNTEAFF. The CDR3 coding sequence is TGTGCCAGCAGCCCCTTTCAGGGGCAGAACACTGAAGCTTTCTTT.

In this sample, this clone turned up a few times. The chain couples TRBV12-3 or TRBV12-4 to TRBJ2-2, with D possibly TRBD1 on 5 matching bases. The CDR3 has 13 amino acids. V lost 11 bases, J lost 3 bases, and 13 bases lay in between. The CDR3 region is CAASIQDTGELFF. The CDR3 bases are TGTGCCGCCTCCATACAGGACACCGGGGAGCTGTTTTTT.

The chain employs TRBV5-1 and TRBJ2-5; 11 bases are shared with TRBD1. The germline V gene has CDR1 SGHRS and CDR2 YFSETQ. V trimming: 2 bases; J trimming: 4 bases; junction bases outside the gene matches: 1. The CDR3 loop spans 14 amino acids. The CDR3 spells CASSLGQGAETQYF. CDR3 nucleotide sequence: TGCGCCAGCAGCTTAGGACAGGGGGCAGAGACCCAGTACTTC.

The rearrangement uses TRBV5-5 and TRBJ1-2; D remains ambiguous. Deletions cut 2 bases from V and 5 bases from J, with 13 bases between. There are 14 residues in the CDR3. Germline CDR1 reads SGHKS; CDR2 reads YYEKEE (reference sequence). The chain's CDR3 is CASSFRGDPYGYTF. Here the CDR3 DNA reads TGTGCCAGCAGCTTTCGCGGAGACCCATATGGCTACACCTTC.

This clone was observed a few times. The rearrangement uses TRBV2 and TRBJ2-7; tentative D call: TRBD1 (6 bases). V lost 4 bases and J lost 0, with 10 bases in between. Looked up from germline, CDR1 is SNHLY and CDR2 is FYNNEI. The length of the CDR3 is 14 residues. The CDR3 DNA sequence: TGTGCCAGCAGTGTCGACAGGAGCTCCTACGAGCAGTACTTC. Translating gives CASSVDRSSYEQYF.

The chain has TRBV10-3 and TRBJ1-1; D is unclear. V was trimmed by 3 bases and J by 4 bases, leaving 9 bases between them. This CDR3 contains 13 residues. Germline V CDR1 and CDR2: ENHRY, SYGVKD. CDR3: CAISDREGTEAFF. The CDR3 DNA reads TGTGCCATCAGTGACCGGGAGGGCACTGAAGCTTTCTTT.

The chain joins TRBV4-2 to TRBJ2-7, with 8 bases that match TRBD2. The junction had 5 bases not matched to a gene; V was cut back by 0 bases and J by 4 bases. Per germline, CDR1 LGHNA and CDR2 YNFKEQ. This CDR3 has 15 amino acids. The CDR3 nucleotides are TGTGCCAGCAGCCAAGAGAGTAGCGGGACTTACGAGCAGTACTTC. It encodes CASSQESSGTYEQYF.

The chain combines TRBV19 with TRBJ1-2; perhaps TRBD1 as D (5 bases). CDR1 is LNHDA and CDR2 is SQIVND in the germline V gene (reference sequence). The CDR3 totals 14 residues. Trimming stripped 5 bases from V and 4 bases from J, with 14 bases between. DNA for the CDR3: TGTGCCAGTAGTTTTTCCGGGACGGGCTATGGCTACACCTTC. Translation gives CASSFSGTGYGYTF.